A single sample is the source of the 20 T cell receptor beta chains below, sequenced in a study of beta chain features in type 1 diabetes. Of the isolated RNA, all was reverse transcribed, and so the sequenced material was expressed TCRB transcripts. The repertoire was sequenced with immunoSEQ multiplex PCR; TCRdb's copy has only in-frame clones and lacks some. The table shows under 250,000 clones, with 11% to 15% occurring only once. Material: naive CD4+ T cells from blood. The receptors stem from a woman aged 40 to 55 in good health.

The V call is TRBV5-4, the J call TRBJ2-7, with a tentative D call TRBD1 (6 bases). The V and J ends lost 4 bases and 4 bases respectively, with 15 bases between them. Germline values: CDR1 SGHNT, CDR2 YYREEE (reference sequence). The CDR3 totals 14 residues. The CDR3 is CASSSQGKEYEQYF. CDR3 sequence (DNA): TGTGCCAGCAGCAGCCAGGGGAAGGAATACGAGCAGTACTTC.

CDR3 amino acids: CASSRSAGQADTEAFF. The DNA of the CDR3 is TGTGCCAGCAGCCGCTCAGCGGGACAGGCGGACACTGAAGCTTTCTTT. This rearrangement joins TRBV7-2 to TRBJ1-1; 8 positions agree with TRBD1. This CDR3 has 16 amino acids. With V trimmed by 5 bases and J by 3 bases, 11 bases remained unmatched. CDR1 SGHTA and CDR2 FQGNSA come from the germline V gene.

The chain is built from TRBV29-1 and TRBJ2-7; 7 bases are a match to TRBD2. This CDR3 region has 15 residues. The V and J ends lost 6 bases and 4 bases, in that order; junction bases with no gene match: 15. Germline loops: CDR1 SQVTM, CDR2 ANQGSEA. The CDR3 DNA sequence: TGCAGCGTCCTAGGCTGGGGGGGGGACGAGTACGAGCAGTACTTC. Translation: CSVLGWGGDEYEQYF.

This clone was detected only once. The CDR3 loop is CASSTPGGLAGNEQYF. The CDR3 DNA is TGTGCCAGCAGTACCCCCGGCGGGCTAGCGGGGAACGAGCAGTACTTC. The chain employs TRBV27 and TRBJ2-7, with 9 positions matching TRBD2. The CDR3 has 16 amino acids. J was trimmed by 5 bases and V by 5 bases; bases with no gene match: 13. Germline CDR1 is MNHEY and CDR2 is SMNVEV (reference sequence).

V and J are TRBV5-1 and TRBJ2-2, with TRBD2 matching 9 bases. The CDR3 has 17 residues. V shed 0 bases and J 2 bases; nucleotides not matched to a gene: 5. CDR1 and CDR2 (germline): SGHRS, YFSETQ. The CDR3 nucleotides read TGCGCCAGCAGCTTGGCCTTGCGGGGGGGAAACACCGGGGAGCTGTTTTTT. Its protein product is CASSLALRGGNTGELFF.

The chain employs TRBV6-5 and TRBJ2-2; D is possibly TRBD2 (6 bases). CDR1 and CDR2 from the germline V gene are MNHEY and SVGAGI. Between the trimmed V and J ends, which lost 6 bases and 5 bases, there was a span of 16 bases. This CDR3 spans 15 amino acids. CDR3 sequence: CASSLRLVGTGELFF. CDR3 DNA: TGTGCCAGCAGCCTACGACTAGTTGGGACCGGGGAGCTGTTTTTT.

The rearrangement links TRBV5-8 to TRBJ1-6; 11 bases align to TRBD1. Germline CDR1 and CDR2: SGHTS and YDEGEE. This CDR3 contains 15 residues. J was trimmed by 6 bases and V by 3 bases; bases with no gene match: 2. In DNA, the CDR3 is TGTGCCAGCAGCTGGGGACAGGGGGGTAATTCACCCCTCCACTTT. Protein product: CASSWGQGGNSPLHF. Looking up the rest from reference TRBV5-8 and TRBJ1-6 gives the full variable domain: EAGVTQSPTHLIKTRGQQATLRCSPISGHTSVYWYQQALGLGLQFLLWYDEGEERNRGNFPPRFSGRQFPNYSSELNVNALELEDSALYLCASSWGQGGNSPLHFGNGTRLTVT.

Turning to this clone: One end of the junction varies from germline; a read error may be responsible. The V call is TRBV7-6, the J call TRBJ2-7; 10 bases map to TRBD2. Germline V gives CDR1 SGHVS, CDR2 FNYEAQ. CDR3 length: 13 residues. CDR3 DNA sequence: TGTGCCAACAGCTCGCGACTAGCGGGTGAGCAGTACTTC. The encoded protein is CANSSRLAGEQYF. Supplemented by reference TRBV7-6 and TRBJ2-7, the full variable domain reads GAGVSQSPRYKVTKRGQDVALRCDPISGHVSLYWYRQALGQGPEFLTYFNYEAQQDKSGLPNDRFSAERPEGSISTLTIQRTEQRDSAMYRCANSSRLAGEQYFGPGTRLTVT.

The rearrangement uses TRBV28 and TRBJ1-2; 11 bases line up with TRBD1. There are 14 residues in the CDR3. The J segment lost 9 bases and the V segment lost 2 bases, leaving 5 bases of the junction unmatched. Germline CDR1 MDHEN, CDR2 SYDVKM. CDR3 residues: CASSLGTGGRSYTF. DNA for the CDR3: TGTGCCAGCAGTTTAGGGACAGGGGGTCGAAGCTACACCTTC.

This clone was seen more than once but under ten times. This chain connects TRBV6-6 to TRBJ2-7; 9 nucleotides align to TRBD1. V lost 7 bases and J lost 6; bases outside the gene matches: 10. CDR3 size: 14 residues. CDR1 MNHNY and CDR2 SVGAGI come from the germline V gene (reference sequence). The CDR3 sequence: CASISEGQGSEQYF. The DNA of the CDR3 is TGTGCCAGCATCTCCGAGGGACAGGGAAGCGAGCAGTACTTC.

This rearrangement joins TRBV7-9 to TRBJ1-1; weak D call: TRBD1 (5 bases). Germline-derived CDR1 and CDR2 are SEHNR and FQNEAQ (reference sequence). There are 19 residues in the CDR3. Deletions cut 1 base from V and 6 bases from J, with 27 bases between. The CDR3 sequence is CASSLVALQGKIRGAEAFF. Written as DNA, the CDR3 is TGTGCCAGCAGCTTAGTTGCCCTGCAGGGTAAAATTAGAGGCGCTGAAGCTTTCTTT.

The chain recombines TRBV6-6 with TRBJ2-3; 7 nucleotides line up with TRBD1. This CDR3 is built from 14 residues. V shed 0 bases, J shed 6 bases, and the junction held 3 bases outside the gene matches. CDR1 and CDR2 from the germline V gene are MNHNY and SVGAGI (reference sequence). CDR3 protein: CASSYSTGKDTQYF. In nucleotides, the CDR3 is TGTGCCAGCAGTTACTCGACAGGGAAGGATACGCAGTATTTT.

A few counts support this clone. The chain recombines TRBV6-6 with TRBJ2-1, with 9 bases fitting TRBD2. The V and J ends lost 6 bases and 2 bases, in that order; junction bases with no gene match: 2. Germline V lookup: CDR1 MNHNY, CDR2 SVGAGI (reference sequence). The CDR3 spans 14 residues. CDR3 sequence: CASRVAGAYNEQFF. DNA for the CDR3: TGTGCCAGCAGAGTAGCGGGGGCCTACAATGAGCAGTTCTTC.

CDR3 in amino acids: CASSLLAGGLLETQYF. CDR3 nucleotides: TGTGCCAGCAGCTTATTAGCGGGGGGGCTTCTAGAGACCCAGTACTTC. The V and J genes are TRBV7-6 and TRBJ2-5, with 11 bases matching TRBD2. The germline gives CDR1 SGHVS, CDR2 FNYEAQ. The CDR3 runs to 16 residues. Trimming at V came to 2 bases and at J to 4 bases, leaving 6 bases not matched to a gene.

This clone was observed a few times. The rearrangement uses TRBV5-6 and TRBJ2-2; 11 nucleotides match TRBD2. CDR1 and CDR2 (germline): SGHDT, YYEEEE. V shed 0 bases, J shed 5 bases, and the junction held 6 bases outside the gene matches. This CDR3 spans 17 amino acids. The CDR3 loop is CASSLVVAGGLTGELFF. The CDR3 coding sequence is TGTGCCAGCAGCTTGGTGGTAGCGGGGGGGCTGACCGGGGAGCTGTTTTTT.

This chain connects TRBV5-1 to TRBJ1-1; 11 nucleotides line up with TRBD1. J gave up 1 base and V 3 bases, and 5 bases lay outside the gene matches. The CDR3 sequence is 16 residues long. CDR1 is SGHRS and CDR2 is YFSETQ in the germline V gene. CDR3 DNA: TGCGCCAGCAGCTACGGACAGGGGGCATGGAACACTGAAGCTTTCTTT. Translating it yields CASSYGQGAWNTEAFF.

This clone was detected only a few times. V usage is TRBV7-2 and J usage is TRBJ1-5, with D unresolved. Germline V gene sequence: CDR1 SGHTA, CDR2 FQGNSA. Trimming left V 5 bases short and J 2 bases short, with 10 bases between. The CDR3 contains 14 residues. The CDR3 is CASSPRVRNQPQHF. In DNA form, the CDR3 reads TGTGCCAGCAGCCCGAGGGTCCGCAATCAGCCCCAGCATTTT.

This clone was counted only a few times. The rearrangement uses TRBV7-9 and TRBJ2-5; 7 nucleotides line up with TRBD2. Germline V gene lookup returns CDR1 SEHNR and CDR2 FQNEAQ (reference sequence). The CDR3 runs to 17 residues. With 1 base clipped from V and 1 base from J, the junction kept 9 bases outside the gene matches. CDR3 sequence: CASSLVKPAGIQETQYF. CDR3 in DNA: TGTGCCAGCAGCTTAGTAAAGCCAGCGGGGATCCAAGAGACCCAGTACTTC.

The CDR3 sequence is CASSERVGYEQYF. The CDR3 region has the DNA TGTGCCAGCAGTGAAAGAGTCGGCTACGAGCAGTACTTC. V and J are TRBV6-1 and TRBJ2-7; the D is unclear. CDR3 length: 13 residues. V shed 2 bases and J shed 3 bases, with 8 bases lying between them. Germline assignment: CDR1 MNHNS and CDR2 SASEGT.

This rearrangement joins TRBV4-1 to TRBJ1-5; D remains unclear. Germline V CDR1 and CDR2: MGHRA, YSYEKL. The CDR3 consists of 14 residues. The V end was cut by 4 bases, the J end by 2 bases, with 9 bases between. Written as DNA, the CDR3 is TGCGCCAGCAGCCCCACCGGGGGCAATCAGCCCCAGCATTTT. As protein: CASSPTGGNQPQHF.